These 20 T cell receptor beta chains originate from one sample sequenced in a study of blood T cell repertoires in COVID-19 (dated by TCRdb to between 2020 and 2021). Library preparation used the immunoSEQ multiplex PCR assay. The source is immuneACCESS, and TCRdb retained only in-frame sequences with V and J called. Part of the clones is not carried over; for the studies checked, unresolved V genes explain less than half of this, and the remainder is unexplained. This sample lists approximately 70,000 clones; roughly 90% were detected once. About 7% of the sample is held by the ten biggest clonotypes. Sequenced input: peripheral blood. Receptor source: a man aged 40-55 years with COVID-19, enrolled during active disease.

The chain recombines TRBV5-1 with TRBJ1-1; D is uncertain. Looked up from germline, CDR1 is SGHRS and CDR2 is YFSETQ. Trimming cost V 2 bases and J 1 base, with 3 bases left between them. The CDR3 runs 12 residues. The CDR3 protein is CASSFGNTEAFF. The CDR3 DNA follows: TGCGCCAGCAGCTTCGGGAACACTGAAGCTTTCTTT. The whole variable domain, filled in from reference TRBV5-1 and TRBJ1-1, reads KAGVTQTPRYLIKTRGQQVTLSCSPISGHRSVSWYQQTPGQGLQFLFEYFSETQRNKGNFPGRFSGRQFSNSRSEMNVSTLELGDSALYLCASSFGNTEAFFGQGTRLTVV.

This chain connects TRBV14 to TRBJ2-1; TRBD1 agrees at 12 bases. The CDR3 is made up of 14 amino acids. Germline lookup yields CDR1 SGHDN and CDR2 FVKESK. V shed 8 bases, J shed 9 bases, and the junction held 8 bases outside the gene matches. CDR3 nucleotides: TGTGCCAGCCGAAAAGGGACAGGGGGCACTGAGCAGTTCTTC. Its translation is CASRKGTGGTEQFF. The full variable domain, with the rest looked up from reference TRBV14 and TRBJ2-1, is EAGVTQFPSHSVIEKGQTVTLRCDPISGHDNLYWYRRVMGKEIKFLLHFVKESKQDESGMPNNRFLAERTGGTYSTLKVQPAELEDSGVYFCASRKGTGGTEQFFGPGTRLTVL.

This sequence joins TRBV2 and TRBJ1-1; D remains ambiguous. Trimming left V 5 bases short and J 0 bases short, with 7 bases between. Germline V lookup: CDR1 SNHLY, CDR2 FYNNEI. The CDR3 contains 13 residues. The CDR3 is CASSPRMNTEAFF. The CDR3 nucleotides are TGTGCCAGCAGTCCGCGGATGAACACTGAAGCTTTCTTT.

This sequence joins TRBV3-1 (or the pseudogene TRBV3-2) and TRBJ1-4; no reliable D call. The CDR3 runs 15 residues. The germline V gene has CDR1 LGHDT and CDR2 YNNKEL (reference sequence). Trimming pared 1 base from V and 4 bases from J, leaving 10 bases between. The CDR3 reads CASSQVAVLNEKLFF. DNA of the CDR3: TGTGCCAGCAGCCAAGTTGCGGTACTTAATGAAAAACTGTTTTTT.

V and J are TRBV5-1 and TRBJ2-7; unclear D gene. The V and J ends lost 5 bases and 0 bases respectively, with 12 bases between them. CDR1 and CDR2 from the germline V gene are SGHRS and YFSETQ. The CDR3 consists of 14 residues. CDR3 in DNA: TGCGCCAGCAGAGAAAACGGCGGCTCCTACGAGCAGTACTTC. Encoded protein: CASRENGGSYEQYF.

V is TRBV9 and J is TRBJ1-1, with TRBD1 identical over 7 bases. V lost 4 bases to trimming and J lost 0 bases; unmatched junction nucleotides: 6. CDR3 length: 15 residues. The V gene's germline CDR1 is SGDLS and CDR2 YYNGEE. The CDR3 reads CASSPDRAVNTEAFF. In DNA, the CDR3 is TGTGCCAGCAGCCCCGACAGGGCGGTGAACACTGAAGCTTTCTTT.

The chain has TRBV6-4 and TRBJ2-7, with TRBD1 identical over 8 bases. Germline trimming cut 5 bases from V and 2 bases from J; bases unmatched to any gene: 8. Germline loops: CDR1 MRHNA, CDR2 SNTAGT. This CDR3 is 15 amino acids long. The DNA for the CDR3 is TGTGCCAGCAGTCAGGGGGCAGGGGGGACCTACGAGCAGTACTTC. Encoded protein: CASSQGAGGTYEQYF.

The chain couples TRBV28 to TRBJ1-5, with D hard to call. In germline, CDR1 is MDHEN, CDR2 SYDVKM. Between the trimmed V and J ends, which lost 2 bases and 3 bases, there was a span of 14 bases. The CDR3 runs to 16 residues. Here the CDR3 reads CASSLNGGGYNQPQHF. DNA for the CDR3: TGTGCCAGCAGTTTAAATGGAGGAGGTTACAATCAGCCCCAGCATTTT.

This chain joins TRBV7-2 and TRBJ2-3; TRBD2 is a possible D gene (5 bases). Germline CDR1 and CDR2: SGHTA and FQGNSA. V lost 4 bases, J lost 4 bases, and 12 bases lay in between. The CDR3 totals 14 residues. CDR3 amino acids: CASSSSDWADTQYF. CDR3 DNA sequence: TGTGCCAGCAGCTCCTCGGACTGGGCAGATACGCAGTATTTT.

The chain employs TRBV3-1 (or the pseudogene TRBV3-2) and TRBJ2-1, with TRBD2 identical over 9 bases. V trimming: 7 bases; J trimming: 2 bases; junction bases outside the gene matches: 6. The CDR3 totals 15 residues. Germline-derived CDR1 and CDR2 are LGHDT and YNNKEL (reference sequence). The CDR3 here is CASTTASGAYNEQFF. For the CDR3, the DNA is TGTGCCAGCACCACCGCTAGCGGGGCCTACAATGAGCAGTTCTTC.

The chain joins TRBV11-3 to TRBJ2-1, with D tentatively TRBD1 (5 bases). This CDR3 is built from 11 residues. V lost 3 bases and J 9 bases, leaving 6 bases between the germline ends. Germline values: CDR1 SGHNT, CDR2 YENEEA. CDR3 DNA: TGTGCCAGCAGCTTTAGGGGTGAGCAGTTCTTC. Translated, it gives CASSFRGEQFF.

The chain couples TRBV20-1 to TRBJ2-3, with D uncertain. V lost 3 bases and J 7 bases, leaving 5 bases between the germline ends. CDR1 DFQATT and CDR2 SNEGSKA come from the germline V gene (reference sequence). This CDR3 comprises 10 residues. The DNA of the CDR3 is TGCAGTGCTAGTTTCAATACGCAGTATTTT. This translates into CSASFNTQYF.

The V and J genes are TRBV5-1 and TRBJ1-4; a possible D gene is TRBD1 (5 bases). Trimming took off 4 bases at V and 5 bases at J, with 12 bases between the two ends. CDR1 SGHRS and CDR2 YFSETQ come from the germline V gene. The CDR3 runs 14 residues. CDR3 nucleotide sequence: TGCGCCAGCAGCCTTGGGGCAGGGAATGAAAAACTGTTTTTT. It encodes CASSLGAGNEKLFF.

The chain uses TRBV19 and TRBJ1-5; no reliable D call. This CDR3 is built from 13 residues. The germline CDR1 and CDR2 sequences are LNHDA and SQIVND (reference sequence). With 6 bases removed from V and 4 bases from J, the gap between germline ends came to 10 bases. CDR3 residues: CASSFGVNQPQHF. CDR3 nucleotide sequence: TGTGCCAGTAGCTTCGGGGTAAATCAGCCCCAGCATTTT. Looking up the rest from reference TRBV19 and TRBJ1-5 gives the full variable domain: DGGITQSPKYLFRKEGQNVTLSCEQNLNHDAMYWYRQDPGQGLRLIYYSQIVNDFQKGDIAEGYSVSREKKESFPLTVTSAQKNPTAFYLCASSFGVNQPQHFGDGTRLSIL.

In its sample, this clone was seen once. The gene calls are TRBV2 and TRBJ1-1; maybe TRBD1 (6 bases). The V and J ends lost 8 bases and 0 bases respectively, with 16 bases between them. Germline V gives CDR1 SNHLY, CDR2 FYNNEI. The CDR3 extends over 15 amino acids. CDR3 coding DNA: TGTGCCAGCGGGCAGGGGCGGATCATGAACACTGAAGCTTTCTTT. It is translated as CASGQGRIMNTEAFF.

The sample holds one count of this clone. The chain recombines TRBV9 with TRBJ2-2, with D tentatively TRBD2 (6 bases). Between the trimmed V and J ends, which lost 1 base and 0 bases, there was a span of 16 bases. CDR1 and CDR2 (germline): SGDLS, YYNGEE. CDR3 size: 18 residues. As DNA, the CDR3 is TGTGCCAGCAGCGTACACCCGGGGCGACTAGCGAACACCGGGGAGCTGTTTTTT. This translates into CASSVHPGRLANTGELFF.

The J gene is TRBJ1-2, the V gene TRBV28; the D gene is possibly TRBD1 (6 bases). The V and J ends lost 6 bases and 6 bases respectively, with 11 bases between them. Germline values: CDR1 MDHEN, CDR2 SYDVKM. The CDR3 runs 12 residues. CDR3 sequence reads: CASRADSDGYTF. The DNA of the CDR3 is TGTGCCAGCAGGGCGGACAGCGATGGCTACACCTTC.

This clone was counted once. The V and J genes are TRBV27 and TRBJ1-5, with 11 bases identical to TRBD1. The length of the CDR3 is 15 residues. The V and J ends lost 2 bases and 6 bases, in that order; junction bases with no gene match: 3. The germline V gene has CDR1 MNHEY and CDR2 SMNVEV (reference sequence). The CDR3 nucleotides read TGTGCCAGCAGTTTACTGGGACAGGGGGGTCAGCCCCAGCATTTT. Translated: CASSLLGQGGQPQHF.

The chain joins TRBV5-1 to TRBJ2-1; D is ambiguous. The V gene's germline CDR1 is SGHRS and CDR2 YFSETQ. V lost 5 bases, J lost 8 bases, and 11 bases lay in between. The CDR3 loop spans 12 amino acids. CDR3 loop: CASSVTSDEQFF. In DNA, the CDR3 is TGCGCCAGCAGTGTGACAAGTGATGAGCAGTTCTTC.

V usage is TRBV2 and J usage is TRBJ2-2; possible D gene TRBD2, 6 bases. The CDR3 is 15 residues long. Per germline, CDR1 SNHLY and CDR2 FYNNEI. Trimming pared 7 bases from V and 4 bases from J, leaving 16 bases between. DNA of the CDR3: TGTGCCAGCACGGAGGTAGCGGTGGGCACCGGGGAGCTGTTTTTT. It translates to CASTEVAVGTGELFF. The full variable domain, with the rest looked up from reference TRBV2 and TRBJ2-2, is EPEVTQTPSHQVTQMGQEVILRCVPISNHLYFYWYRQILGQKVEFLVSFYNNEISEKSEIFDDQFSVERPDGSNFTLKIRSTKLEDSAMYFCASTEVAVGTGELFFGEGSRLTVL.